The TCR beta chain described here comes from a study of blood T cells in healthy people across ages. Study conclusions and caveats: Without sorted subsets, naive and antigen-experienced compartments could not be conclusively compared.

The sample holds a few counts of this clonotype. What it binds is unknown. The CDR3 runs to 14 residues. Trimming left V 2 bases short and J 3 bases short, with 11 bases between. The germline V gene has CDR1 MNHNS and CDR2 SASEGT. It was with a sample-barcoded 5' primer and a J-beta primer mix that a second PCR of roughly 7 to 12 cycles was run. Every individual sample yielded 2.5 million or more paired-end reads (each containing CDR3). TCRdb re-called the 5' RACE reads through MiXCR, storing one row per CDR3 protein. The sample shows 1.5 million to 1.9 million distinct CDR3 sequences, approximately 43% of them seen only once.

Sequencing input: blood. The TCR sequence derives from a woman aged 18-30 years in good health. The rearrangement uses TRBV6-1 and TRBJ2-7, with a tentative D call TRBD1 (5 bases). The CDR3 here is CASSEPGFVYEQYF. CDR3 sequence (DNA): TGTGCCAGCAGTGAACCAGGGTTTGTCTACGAGCAGTACTTC.